The rows below give T cell receptor beta chains drawn from one sample of a study of cytomegalovirus exposure and HLA in healthy donors. The repertoire was sequenced with immunoSEQ multiplex PCR; TCRdb's copy has only in-frame clones and lacks some. The sample includes some 150,000 clones, roughly 8.8% of them seen just once. The specimen sequenced was PBMCs. These receptor sequences come from a woman aged 35 to 49 in good health and CMV-seropositive. Both conserved end residues are part of each CDR3. The D gene is left open where the match is weak. Size is stated for part of the rows, as once, few or many counts, or as a class when the clone is expanded.

TGCAGCGTTGCAGGGGCCTTCAACATTCAGTACTTC	CSVAGAFNIQYF	.	TRBV29-1	few	TRBJ2-4
TGTGCCAGCAGCTTAATAGCGGGGGGAGGAGAGACCCAGTACTTC	CASSLIAGGGETQYF	TRBD2	TRBV5-4	few	TRBJ2-5
TGCAGCGTTGAAGTTTTCGGAGGTTACGAGCAGTACTTC	CSVEVFGGYEQYF	.	TRBV29-1	.	TRBJ2-7
TGCGCCAGCAGTCTTCGGACCGGGACTAGCGGCTACGAGCAGTACTTC	CASSLRTGTSGYEQYF	TRBD2	TRBV5-1	.	TRBJ2-7
TGTGCCACCAGCTGGGACAGGGCCTCTGGAAACACCATATATTTT	CATSWDRASGNTIYF	TRBD1	TRBV15	.	TRBJ1-3
TGTGCCAGCAGAATCCTAGCGGGGGTACCCGGGACCTCTCAGAATGAGCAGTTCTTC	CASRILAGVPGTSQNEQFF	TRBD2	TRBV13	.	TRBJ2-1
TGCAGTGCGGCAACAGGGGGCCGGCGGTACTTC	CSAATGGRRYF	TRBD1	TRBV20-1	few	TRBJ2-7
TGTGCCAGCAGTTACTCGAAGGGGGACAATCAGCCCCAGCATTTT	CASSYSKGDNQPQHF	.	TRBV6-5	.	TRBJ1-5
TGCGCCAGCAGCTGGAGCGGGGGCGACCCCTACGAGCAGTACTTC	CASSWSGGDPYEQYF	TRBD2	TRBV5-1	.	TRBJ2-7
TGCGCCAGCAGCTTTAGCGGGGGGGACACCGGGGAGCTGTTTTTT	CASSFSGGDTGELFF	TRBD2	TRBV5-1	.	TRBJ2-2
TGTGCCAGTTCAGAGGGGGCGCTCTACGAGCAGTACTTC	CASSEGALYEQYF	TRBD1	TRBV19	few	TRBJ2-7
TGCGCCAGCAGCTTGGGACAGGGGTTCCGGGATACGCAGTATTTT	CASSLGQGFRDTQYF	TRBD1	TRBV5-1	.	TRBJ2-3
TGTGCCATCAGGGAAGGACAGGGGGCTTCACCCCTCCACTTT	CAIREGQGASPLHF	TRBD1	TRBV10-3	.	TRBJ1-6
TGTGCCAGCAGTCGGAGGGGGCAGTACACTGAAGCTTTCTTT	CASSRRGQYTEAFF	TRBD1	TRBV6-5	few	TRBJ1-1
TGCAGCGCCAAAAATCCGGGACAGGGTCCCTATGGCTACACCTTC	CSAKNPGQGPYGYTF	TRBD1	TRBV29-1	few	TRBJ1-2
TGCAGCGTTGAAGCCCCCGGGGGGGGTGGTTGGAAGACCCAGTACTTC	CSVEAPGGGGWKTQYF	TRBD2	TRBV29-1	few	TRBJ2-5
TGTGCCAGCAGCGCGACAGGGGAGTTGGACGAGCAGTACTTC	CASSATGELDEQYF	TRBD1	TRBV9	once	TRBJ2-7
TGTGCCAGCAGTTTCCCCGGGGGTGAAGCTTTCTTT	CASSFPGGEAFF	.	TRBV6-6	few	TRBJ1-1
TGTGCCGGACTCAAGCAGTCCTATGGCTACACCTTC	CAGLKQSYGYTF	.	TRBV6-7	.	TRBJ1-2
TGCGCCAGCAGCTTGGAATTAGGAGCCACAGATACGCAGTATTTT	CASSLELGATDTQYF	.	TRBV5-1	.	TRBJ2-3
TGTGCCAGCAGTGGGGACGGCCGGGGGGATGAGCAGTACTTC	CASSGDGRGDEQYF	TRBD2	TRBV6-1	.	TRBJ2-7
TGTGCCAGCAGACCCGAGGACAGGGCGAACACTGAAGCTTTCTTT	CASRPEDRANTEAFF	TRBD1	TRBV6-4	.	TRBJ1-1
TGTGCCAGCAGCTCTGGGCTGACCGGGACAGGTCGGTGGGCCTCCGAGCAGTACTTC	CASSSGLTGTGRWASEQYF	TRBD1	TRBV13	.	TRBJ2-7
TGTGCCAGCAGCTTGGCACTGGGGGGCGAGCAGTACTTC	CASSLALGGEQYF	.	TRBV5-6	.	TRBJ2-7
TGTGCCAGCAGTCCTAGTTCGACAGGGGGCAATGAGCAGTTCTTC	CASSPSSTGGNEQFF	TRBD1	TRBV6-1	few	TRBJ2-1
TGTGCCAGCAGCGACCTCTTTGCGGGGGAGTACGAGCAGTACTTC	CASSDLFAGEYEQYF	TRBD2	TRBV5-6	few	TRBJ2-7
TGTGCCAGCAGTTACACAGGGGGATATGAGCAGTTCTTC	CASSYTGGYEQFF	TRBD1	TRBV6-6	once	TRBJ2-1
TGTGCCAGCAGTTGGGCGGGACAGGGTGGAGAGACCCAGTACTTC	CASSWAGQGGETQYF	TRBD1	TRBV6-5	.	TRBJ2-5
TGTGCCAGCAGCTTTGGTCAGGTACCTCAAGAGACCCAGTACTTC	CASSFGQVPQETQYF	.	TRBV7-9	few	TRBJ2-5
TGTGCCATCAGTGATTTACCGGGAATGAACACTGAAGCTTTCTTT	CAISDLPGMNTEAFF	.	TRBV10-3	few	TRBJ1-1
TGTGCCAGCAGACCAAGAGAAGACAGGGCCACTGAAGCTTTCTTT	CASRPREDRATEAFF	TRBD1	TRBV6-4	.	TRBJ1-1
TGTGCCAGTCGAGGGTGGGTAGGTAGCAATCAGCCCCAGCATTTT	CASRGWVGSNQPQHF	.	TRBV19	.	TRBJ1-5
TGCAGCGTCAGGGGGTCTAATGAAAAACTGTTTTTT	CSVRGSNEKLFF	TRBD1	TRBV29-1	few	TRBJ1-4
TGTGCCATCAGTGATCTTGACAGGTCGGCTTTCTTT	CAISDLDRSAFF	.	TRBV10-3	.	TRBJ1-1
TGTGCCAGCTCACCGGACTTACTAGCGGGGGGGTACAATGAGCAGTTCTTC	CASSPDLLAGGYNEQFF	TRBD2	TRBV18	few	TRBJ2-1
TGTGCCAGCAGCTTGGGGACAGGGGGGGACGAGCAGTACTTC	CASSLGTGGDEQYF	TRBD1	TRBV5-8	.	TRBJ2-7
TGTGCCAGCAGCACGACCGGGACAGCCTCGGGAGGCTACACCTTC	CASSTTGTASGGYTF	TRBD1	TRBV9	.	TRBJ1-2
TGTGCCAGCAGCTCTCGGACAGAGATGAACACTGAAGCTTTCTTT	CASSSRTEMNTEAFF	.	TRBV7-9	.	TRBJ1-1
TGTGCCAGCACCCGCGGGGGTGCCGGGGAGCTGTTTTTT	CASTRGGAGELFF	TRBD2	TRBV6-5	.	TRBJ2-2
TGCGCCAGCAGCTTCGAGGAGACCCAGTACTTC	CASSFEETQYF	.	TRBV5-1	.	TRBJ2-5
TGTGCCAACAGCCCCCTAGGCCCCACAGATACGCAGTATTTT	CANSPLGPTDTQYF	.	TRBV11-2	.	TRBJ2-3
TGTGCCAGCTCACCGACAGATGGTCAGCCCCAGCATTTT	CASSPTDGQPQHF	.	TRBV18	.	TRBJ1-5
TGCGCCAGCAGCTCCACAGGGAGAGGGGAGACCCAGTACTTC	CASSSTGRGETQYF	.	TRBV5-1	few	TRBJ2-5
TGTGCCAGCAGCTTGGGCCCAGGGGAGTACGAGCAGTACTTC	CASSLGPGEYEQYF	.	TRBV5-6	few	TRBJ2-7